Each of the 9 T cell receptor beta chains below was sequenced from the same sample in a study of early T cells in non-severe SARS-CoV-2 infection (dated by TCRdb to about 2021). Library creation used 5' RACE. TCRdb lists the instrument as NextSeq 500. Clones were called with MiXCR by TCRdb after fastp trimmed the public reads at Q25, and only in-frame beta chains were retained. One record per CDR3 amino acid sequence lists the most common genes and DNA. Recorded for this sample are around 50,000 distinct CDR3 sequences; roughly 6.2% of them occurred a single time. The ten biggest clones cover roughly 4% of the sample. The sample consisted of whole blood. These receptors originate from an adult who was a healthcare worker with PCR-confirmed SARS-CoV-2 infection or an uninfected control (not recorded which).

This chain joins TRBV6-5 and TRBJ2-1, with 7 bases matching TRBD1. V was pared by 2 bases and J by 7 bases, with 8 bases of the junction left unmatched. The germline CDR1 and CDR2 sequences are MNHEY and SVGAGI. CDR3 length equals 15 residues. The CDR3 sequence: CASSYLQGLPNEQFF. Written as DNA, the CDR3 is TGTGCCAGCAGTTACCTACAGGGGCTCCCTAATGAGCAGTTCTTC.

In its sample, this clonotype was seen many times. The chain recombines TRBV7-9 with TRBJ2-3, with TRBD1 matching 7 bases. V lost 7 bases to trimming and J lost 4 bases; unmatched junction nucleotides: 11. Germline CDR1 is SEHNR and CDR2 is FQNEAQ (reference sequence). This CDR3 has 15 amino acids. CDR3 sequence reads: CASTAQGLPSDTQYF. The CDR3, as DNA: TGTGCCAGCACCGCACAGGGGTTACCGTCAGATACGCAGTATTTT.

This clonotype was seen more than once but under ten times. The chain combines TRBV20-1 with TRBJ1-1; possible D gene TRBD1, 5 bases. The CDR3 extends over 18 amino acids. CDR1 and CDR2 from the germline V gene are DFQATT and SNEGSKA (reference sequence). Trimming shortened V by 4 bases and J by 3 bases, and 27 bases separated the two germline ends. The CDR3 loop is CSANLPFKSGREYTEAFF. As DNA, the CDR3 is TGCAGTGCTAATCTTCCCTTCAAATCAGGGAGGGAGTACACTGAAGCTTTCTTT.

This clonotype was seen a handful of times. The rearrangement uses TRBV11-3 and TRBJ2-7, with D tentatively TRBD2 (6 bases). V shed 1 base and J shed 6 bases, with 10 bases lying between them. In germline, CDR1 is SGHNT, CDR2 YENEEA. CDR3 size: 13 residues. This CDR3 is CASSLVGGSEQYF. The CDR3 nucleotides read TGTGCCAGCAGCTTAGTTGGGGGGAGCGAGCAGTACTTC.

The chain recombines TRBV12-3 or TRBV12-4 with TRBJ2-7, with TRBD1 matching 10 bases. There are 17 residues in the CDR3. V was clipped by 6 bases and J by 0 bases; unmatched bases: 11. In nucleotides, the CDR3 is TGTGCCAGCAGCGAGACCGGGACAGGGGTCACCTCCTACGAGCAGTACTTC. This translates into CASSETGTGVTSYEQYF.

This clonotype was seen ten or more times. The chain links TRBV3-1 to TRBJ2-7; no firm D call. Trimming left V 5 bases short and J 6 bases short, with 11 bases between. CDR3 length: 12 residues. Germline CDR1 is LGHDT and CDR2 is YNNKEL (reference sequence). The CDR3 region has the DNA TGTGCCAGCAGCTACACCGGCTCCGAGCAGTACTTC. It codes for CASSYTGSEQYF.

The table lists this clonotype with many counts. The genes are TRBV4-3 and TRBJ2-7; 7 positions agree with TRBD2. The germline V gene encodes CDR1 LGHNA and CDR2 YSLEER. V was pared by 0 bases and J by 2 bases, with 4 bases of the junction left unmatched. This CDR3 spans 15 amino acids. As DNA, the CDR3 is TGCGCCAGCAGCCAAGATTGGGGGGGTCCCTACGAGCAGTACTTC. It specifies CASSQDWGGPYEQYF.

This clonotype has ten or more counts. This chain joins TRBV20-1 and TRBJ1-3; no clear D. Trimming shortened V by 5 bases and J by 3 bases, and 20 bases separated the two germline ends. Germline CDR1 and CDR2: DFQATT and SNEGSKA (reference sequence). The CDR3 totals 16 residues. The CDR3 reads CSAPGGRDHSGNTIYF. CDR3 DNA: TGCAGTGCTCCCGGAGGGAGGGATCATAGTGGAAACACCATATATTTT.

V gene TRBV24-1 combines with J gene TRBJ2-7; D is ambiguous. The CDR3 length is 13 residues. Germline lookup yields CDR1 KGHDR and CDR2 SFDVKD. V was pared by 4 bases and J by 0 bases, with 6 bases between. CDR3 nucleotide sequence: TGTGCCACCAGTGACAAAAACTCCTACGAGCAGTACTTC. The encoded protein is CATSDKNSYEQYF.